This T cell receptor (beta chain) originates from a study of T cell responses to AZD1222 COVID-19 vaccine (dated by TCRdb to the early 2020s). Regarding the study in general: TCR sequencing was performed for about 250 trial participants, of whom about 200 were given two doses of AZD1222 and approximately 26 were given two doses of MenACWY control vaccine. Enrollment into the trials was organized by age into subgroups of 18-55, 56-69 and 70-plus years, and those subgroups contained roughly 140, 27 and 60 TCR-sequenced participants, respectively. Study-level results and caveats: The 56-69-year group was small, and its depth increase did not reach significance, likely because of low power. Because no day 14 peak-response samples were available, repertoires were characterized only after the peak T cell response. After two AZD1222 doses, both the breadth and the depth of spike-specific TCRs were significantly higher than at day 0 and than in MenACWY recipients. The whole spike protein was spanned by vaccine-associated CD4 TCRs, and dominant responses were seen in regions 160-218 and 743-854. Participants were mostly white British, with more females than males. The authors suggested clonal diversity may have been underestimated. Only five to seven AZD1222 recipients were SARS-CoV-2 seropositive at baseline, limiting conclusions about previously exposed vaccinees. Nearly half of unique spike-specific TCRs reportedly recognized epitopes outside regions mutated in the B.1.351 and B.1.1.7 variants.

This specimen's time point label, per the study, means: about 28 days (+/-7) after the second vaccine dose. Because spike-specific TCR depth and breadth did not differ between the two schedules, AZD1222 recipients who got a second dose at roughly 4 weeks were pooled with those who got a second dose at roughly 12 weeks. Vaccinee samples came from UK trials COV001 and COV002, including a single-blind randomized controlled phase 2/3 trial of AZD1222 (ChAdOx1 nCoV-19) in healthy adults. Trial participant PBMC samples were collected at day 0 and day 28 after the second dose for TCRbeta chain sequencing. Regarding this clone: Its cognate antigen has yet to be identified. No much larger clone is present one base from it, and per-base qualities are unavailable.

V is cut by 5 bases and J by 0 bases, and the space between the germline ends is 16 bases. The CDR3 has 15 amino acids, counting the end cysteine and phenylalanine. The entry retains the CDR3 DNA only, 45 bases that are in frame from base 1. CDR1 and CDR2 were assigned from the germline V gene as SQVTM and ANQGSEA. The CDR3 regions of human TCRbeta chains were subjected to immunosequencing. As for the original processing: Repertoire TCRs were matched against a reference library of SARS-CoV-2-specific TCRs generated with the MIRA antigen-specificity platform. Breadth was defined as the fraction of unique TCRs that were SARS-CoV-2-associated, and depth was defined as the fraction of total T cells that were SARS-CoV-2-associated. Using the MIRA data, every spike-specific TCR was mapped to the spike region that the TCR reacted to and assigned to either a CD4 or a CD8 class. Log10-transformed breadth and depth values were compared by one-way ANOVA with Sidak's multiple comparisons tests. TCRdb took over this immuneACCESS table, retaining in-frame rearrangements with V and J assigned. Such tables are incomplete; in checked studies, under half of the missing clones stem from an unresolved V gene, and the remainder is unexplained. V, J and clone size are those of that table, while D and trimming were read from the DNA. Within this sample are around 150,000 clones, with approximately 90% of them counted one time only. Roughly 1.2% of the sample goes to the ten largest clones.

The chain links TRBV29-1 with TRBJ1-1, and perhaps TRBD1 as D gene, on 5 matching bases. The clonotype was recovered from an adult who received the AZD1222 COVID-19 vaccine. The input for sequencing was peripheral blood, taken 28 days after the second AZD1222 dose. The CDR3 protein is CSVLAIGGVNTEAFF. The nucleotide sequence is TGCAGCGTTCTGGCAATCGGGGGGGTGAACACTGAAGCTTTCTTT.